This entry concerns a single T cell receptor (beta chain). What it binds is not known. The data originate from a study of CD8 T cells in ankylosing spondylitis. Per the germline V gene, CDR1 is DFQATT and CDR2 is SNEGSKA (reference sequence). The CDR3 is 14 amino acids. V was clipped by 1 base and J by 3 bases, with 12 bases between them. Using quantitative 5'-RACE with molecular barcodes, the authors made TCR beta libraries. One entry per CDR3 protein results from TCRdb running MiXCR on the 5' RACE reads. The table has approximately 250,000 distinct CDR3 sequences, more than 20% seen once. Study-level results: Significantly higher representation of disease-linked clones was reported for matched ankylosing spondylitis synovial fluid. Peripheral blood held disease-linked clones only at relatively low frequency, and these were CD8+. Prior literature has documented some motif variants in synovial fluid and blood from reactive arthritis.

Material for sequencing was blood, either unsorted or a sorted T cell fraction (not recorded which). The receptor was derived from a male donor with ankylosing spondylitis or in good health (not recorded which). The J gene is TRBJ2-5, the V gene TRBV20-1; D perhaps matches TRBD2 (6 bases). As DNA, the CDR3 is TGCAGTGCTAGAGTAAGACTAGAAAAAGAGACCCAGTACTTC. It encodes CSARVRLEKETQYF.